The source of this T cell receptor beta chain is a study of OX40 agonist ivuxolimab in advanced cancers. Regarding the research as a whole: Ivuxolimab was a fully human IgG2 agonistic monoclonal antibody targeting the costimulatory receptor OX40 (CD134). Intravenous ivuxolimab was administered to patients every 2 weeks at six dose levels: 0.01, 0.1, 0.3, 1.5, 3 and 10 mg/kg. Partial responses occurred in three dose-escalation patients: two with cutaneous melanoma and one with hepatocellular carcinoma. Prior anti-PD-1, anti-PD-L1 or anti-CTLA-4 therapy was permitted, and about two fifths of dose-escalation patients had received checkpoint inhibitors. Of the roughly 53 patients in dose escalation, some 20 had hepatocellular carcinoma, some 15 had melanoma, 9 had renal cell carcinoma and 9 had head and neck cancer. The paper describes the monotherapy dose-escalation part (N of about 50 patients) of the phase I trial of ivuxolimab. In the dose-escalation cohort, roughly 80% of patients were male, and the mean age was approximately 64 years, with a range of 23 to 79. The point of sequencing TCRbeta in the periphery was to test whether ivuxolimab changed TCR sequence diversity and drove clonal T-cell expansion. The full study reports these points: Clonal expansion of both CD4+ and CD8+ blood T cells was observed from baseline to week 6 at doses 0.1 to 3.0 mg/kg. In the 0.1-3.0 mg/kg groups, partial responders were among the patients with the lowest normalized peripheral clonal expansion, particularly in CD8+ T cells. Low levels of normalized T-cell clonal expansion were also seen in some patients who did not respond. On average, CD8+ T cells showed more expanded clones than CD4+ T cells after ivuxolimab. Antigen specificity was not determined for the clonally expanded peripheral T cells.

To sequence the TCRbeta CDR3 region, genomic DNA was isolated from the sorted cells. The immunoSEQ Assay was used for sequencing of TCRbeta CDR3 regions. The table comes from immuneACCESS by way of TCRdb, which keeps in-frame sequences with V and J called. Part of the clones is missing from these tables; in studies checked, under half for an unresolved V gene and the rest for unknown reasons. The sample contains tens of thousands of clones, 88% of them found a single time. The ten largest clones represent around 0.45% of the sample. Worth noting for this clone: Its antigen is unknown. No much larger clone is present one base from it, and per-base qualities are unavailable.

From cysteine to phenylalanine, the CDR3 is 16 amino acids long. The retained sequence is limited to the CDR3, 48 bases, with the frame set at the first base. V gives up 1 base and J gives up 6 bases, and the segment between their germline ends measures 19 bases. CDR1 and CDR2 are drawn from the germline V gene (reference sequence): LNHDA, SQIVND. The trial excluded patients who had a history of autoimmune disease or who were on systemic immunosuppression. Peripheral blood for TCR sequencing was collected from all dose cohorts at baseline, on cycle 4 day 1, and on cycle 7 day 1. The samples were taken from a phase I, first-in-human, multicenter, open-label dose-escalation trial of ivuxolimab. Adults with locally advanced or metastatic melanoma, renal cell carcinoma, hepatocellular carcinoma or head and neck squamous cell carcinoma were enrolled in the trial. Before TCR sequencing, CD4+ and CD8+ T cells were separately sorted from peripheral blood.

This sequence uses TRBV19 and TRBJ2-7, with TRBD2 tentatively as D gene (7 bases match). The sequences come from CD4+ or CD8+ T cells sorted from blood, collected in a trial of the OX40 agonist ivuxolimab. The receptor comes from an adult with an advanced solid tumor such as melanoma, head and neck, liver or kidney cancer. DNA sequence: TGTGCCAGTAGTATAGCCCTAGTGGGGGGGCTCGGCGAGCAGTACTTC. It codes for CASSIALVGGLGEQYF.